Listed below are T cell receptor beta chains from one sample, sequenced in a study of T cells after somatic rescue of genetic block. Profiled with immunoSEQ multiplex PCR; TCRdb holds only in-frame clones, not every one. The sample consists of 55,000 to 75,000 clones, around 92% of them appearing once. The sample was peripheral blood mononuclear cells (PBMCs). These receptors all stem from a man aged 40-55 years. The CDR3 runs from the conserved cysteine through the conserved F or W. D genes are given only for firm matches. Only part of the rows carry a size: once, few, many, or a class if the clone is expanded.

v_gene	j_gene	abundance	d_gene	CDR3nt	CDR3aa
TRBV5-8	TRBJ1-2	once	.	TGTGCCAGCAGCTTCGATTGGACACGCTACTACACCTTC	CASSFDWTRYYTF
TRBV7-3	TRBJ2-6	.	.	TGTGCCAGCAGCTTAACGGACGGATCCAACGTCCTGACTTTC	CASSLTDGSNVLTF
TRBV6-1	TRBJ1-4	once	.	TGTGCCAGCAACCTACGTGAAAAACTGTTTTTT	CASNLREKLFF
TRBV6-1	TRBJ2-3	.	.	TGTGCCAGCACCGAGACAGATACGCAGTATTTT	CASTETDTQYF
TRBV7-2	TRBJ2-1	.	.	TGTGCCAGCGCCGGAGATAGGGTTACTGAGCAGTTCTTC	CASAGDRVTEQFF
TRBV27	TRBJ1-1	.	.	TGTGCCAGCAGTTTGGTTTCCAGGGAGGGCACTGAAGCTTTCTTT	CASSLVSREGTEAFF
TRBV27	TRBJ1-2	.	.	TGTGCCAGCAGCACCAGACGGTTCTATGGCTACACCTTC	CASSTRRFYGYTF
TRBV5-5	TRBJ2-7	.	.	TGTGCCAGCAGCTCGGGACCGGGGCCCTACGAGCAGTACTTC	CASSSGPGPYEQYF
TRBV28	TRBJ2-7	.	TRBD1	TGTGCCATCGACAGGGGTGTGACCTACGAGCAGTACTTC	CAIDRGVTYEQYF
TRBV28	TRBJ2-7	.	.	TGTGCCAGCAGATCCGGACTGCTAGTGAACGAGCAGTACTTC	CASRSGLLVNEQYF
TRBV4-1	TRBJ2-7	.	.	TGCGCCAGCAGCCAAGGTCCAGGGTCAGACGAGCAGTACTTC	CASSQGPGSDEQYF
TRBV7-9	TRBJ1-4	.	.	TGTGCCAGCAGCGATTTAAATGAAAAACTGTTTTTT	CASSDLNEKLFF
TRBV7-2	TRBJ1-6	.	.	TGTGCCAGCAGCTTAGCATCCCCAGCTTCAAATTCACCCCTCCACTTT	CASSLASPASNSPLHF
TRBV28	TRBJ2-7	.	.	TGTGCCAGCAGTTTATTGGGAGGGGACACCTACGAGCAGTACTTC	CASSLLGGDTYEQYF
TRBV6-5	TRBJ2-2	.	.	TGTGCCACCGGCAGGGCGAACACCGGGGAGCTGTTTTTT	CATGRANTGELFF
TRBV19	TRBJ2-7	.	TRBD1	TGTGCCAGTAGCACCGGGACAGGGTCGATTTCTCTGTACGAGCAGTACTTC	CASSTGTGSISLYEQYF
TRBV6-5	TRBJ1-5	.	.	TGTGCCAGCAGTTACTCGAGACGGGGTTCTGGGCCCCAGCATTTT	CASSYSRRGSGPQHF
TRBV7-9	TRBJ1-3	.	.	TGTGCCAGCAGCTTAGGAGGCGTCTCTGGAAACACCATATATTTT	CASSLGGVSGNTIYF
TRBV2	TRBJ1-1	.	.	TGTGCCAGCAGGGAGGAGATGAGGACCACTGAAGCTTTCTTT	CASREEMRTTEAFF
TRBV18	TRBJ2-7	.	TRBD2	TGTGCCAGCTCACCCGCGACTAGTTCTAGCGGGGGGGCAGGCGAGCAGTACTTC	CASSPATSSSGGAGEQYF
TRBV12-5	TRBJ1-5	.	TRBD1	TGTGCTAGTGGTTGGTCACAGGGGGCGGAAAGCAATCAGCCCCAGCATTTT	CASGWSQGAESNQPQHF
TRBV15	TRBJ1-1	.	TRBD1	TGTGCCACCAGCAGACCCGGGACAGGGTGGACTGAAGCTTTCTTT	CATSRPGTGWTEAFF
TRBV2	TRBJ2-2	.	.	.	CASSTSRNTGELFF
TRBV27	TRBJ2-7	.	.	TGTGCCAGCAGTTCCGGGTCCACCTACGAGCAGTACTTC	CASSSGSTYEQYF
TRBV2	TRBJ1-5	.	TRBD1	TGTGCCAGCAAGTCCAGCAGGGGGACGAGGGGTTACAATCAGCCCCAGCATTTT	CASKSSRGTRGYNQPQHF
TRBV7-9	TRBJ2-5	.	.	TGTGCCAGCAGCTCCCCGACAGGACAAGAGACCCAGTACTTC	CASSSPTGQETQYF
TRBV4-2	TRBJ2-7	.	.	TGTGCCAGCAGCCAAGAGGCAACCTCCTACGAGCAGTACTTC	CASSQEATSYEQYF
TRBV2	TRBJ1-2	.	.	TGTGCCAGCAGTGAAACTACAGACTATGGCTACACCTTC	CASSETTDYGYTF
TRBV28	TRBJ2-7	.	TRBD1	TGTGCCAGCAGCCGACAGGGTGGGTCCTACGAGCAGTACTTC	CASSRQGGSYEQYF
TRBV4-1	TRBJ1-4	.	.	TGCGCCAGCAGCCAGTTCCACCTCCCCGGGGTCGCGGGAGGAAAACTGTTTTTT	CASSQFHLPGVAGGKLFF
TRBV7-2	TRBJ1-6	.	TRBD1	TGTGCCAGGTCCGACAGGGTCACCCTCCACTTT	CARSDRVTLHF
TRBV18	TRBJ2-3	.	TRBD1	TGTGCCAGCTCACCCCCCCCCTACAGGGGTAAAGATGCAGATACGCAGTATTTT	CASSPPPYRGKDADTQYF
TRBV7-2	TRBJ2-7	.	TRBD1	TGTGCCAGCAGCCTTCGACAGGGAACGGTCGAGCAGTACTTC	CASSLRQGTVEQYF
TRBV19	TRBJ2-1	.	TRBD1	TGTGCCAGTAGTAAGGGACAGGGAAGGAATGAGCAGTTCTTC	CASSKGQGRNEQFF
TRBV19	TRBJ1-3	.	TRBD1	TGTGCCAGTAGTTTCGGACAGGCGATCTCTGGAAACACCATATATTTT	CASSFGQAISGNTIYF
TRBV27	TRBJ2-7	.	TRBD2	TGTGCCAGCAGTTCCGGACTAGCGGGAGAAAAGCAGTACTTC	CASSSGLAGEKQYF
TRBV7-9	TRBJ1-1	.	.	TGTGCCAGCAGCCGAAATCCCCCCGCAGGGGTCCCTGAAGCTTTCTTT	CASSRNPPAGVPEAFF
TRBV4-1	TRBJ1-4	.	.	TGCGCCAGCAGCCCTCGAGCAACTAATGAAAAACTGTTTTTT	CASSPRATNEKLFF
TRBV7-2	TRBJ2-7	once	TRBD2	TGTGCCAGCAGCTCGCGGGTGAGCGGGAGGCCCTACGAGCAGTACTTC	CASSSRVSGRPYEQYF
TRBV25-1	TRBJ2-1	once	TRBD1	TGTGCCAGCAGTGAAGTGGGACAGCTCTACAATGAGCAGTTCTTC	CASSEVGQLYNEQFF
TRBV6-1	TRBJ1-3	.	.	TGTGCCAGCAGTGATCGGAGGGGGGCGGAAAACACCATATATTTT	CASSDRRGAENTIYF
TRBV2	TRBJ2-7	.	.	TGTGCCAGCAACGGGGAGAGCTCCTACGAGCAGTACTTC	CASNGESSYEQYF
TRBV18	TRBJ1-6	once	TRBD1	TGTGCCAGCTCACCACAGGGGGCAGCTAATTCACCCCTCCACTTT	CASSPQGAANSPLHF
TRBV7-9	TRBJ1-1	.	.	TGTGCCAGTCTAGGGACGAACACTGAAGCTTTCTTT	CASLGTNTEAFF
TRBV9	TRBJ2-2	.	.	TGTGCCAGCAGCGCACAAGCGAACACCGGGGAGCTGTTTTTT	CASSAQANTGELFF
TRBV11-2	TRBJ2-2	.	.	TGTGCCAGCAGCCACCCCGGTCTAGCCGGGGAGCTGTTTTTT	CASSHPGLAGELFF
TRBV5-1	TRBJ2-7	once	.	TGCGCCAGCAGCTGGGACAAACCCTACGAGCAGTACTTC	CASSWDKPYEQYF